By sample share, the clone carrying this T cell receptor beta chain is medium-sized. Its target is not known. Enrolled ophthalmopathy patients presented with a Clinical Activity Score of at least 3, a NOSPECS grade of at least 4, and disease duration under 3 months. Germline CDR1 reads MDHEN; CDR2 reads SYDVKM. The V end lost 3 bases, the J end lost 2 bases, and 20 bases lay between the germline ends. This CDR3 has 17 residues. These data come from a study of T cells in Graves' hyperthyroidism and ophthalmopathy. On the study more broadly: Initial diagnosis, before any treatment, was when peripheral blood was collected. Study conclusions and caveats: The model foresaw ophthalmopathy a median 6.5 months prior to onset. Blood also carried most thyroid clonotypes expanded above 0.001.

It was RNA transcripts that yielded the amplified TCR beta CDR3 regions. An initial round of RT-PCR targeting the TCR CDR3 relied on the HTBI primer set. TCRdb re-derived calls from the multiplex PCR reads in MiXCR, one entry per CDR3 protein. The sample lists hundreds of thousands of distinct CDR3 sequences, roughly 14% occurring once. The sequence came from a woman in her 40s with Graves' ophthalmopathy. The J gene is TRBJ2-7, the V gene TRBV28; possible D gene TRBD1, 6 bases. Sequencing input: blood. DNA of the CDR3: TGTGCCAGCAGTTTTGACAGGACCCCAATCCTAGCCTACGAGCAGTACTTC. Its protein product is CASSFDRTPILAYEQYF.